Shown below are 7 T cell receptor beta chains from a single sample sequenced in a study of shared clonotypes between healthy human individuals. Libraries were prepared by immunoSEQ multiplex PCR; TCRdb keeps only in-frame clonotypes and omits some of them. The data show just over 2,000,000 clones, 95% seen once. The sample taken for sequencing was naive CD4+ T cells sorted from blood. The subset: CD45RA+ positively selected. The source is a man younger than 30 in good health.

Comments on this clone: The same CDR3 also results from other DNA sequences found in this sample. The gene calls are TRBV7-9 and TRBJ1-1; D remains ambiguous. Germline V gives CDR1 SEHNR, CDR2 FQNEAQ (reference sequence). The CDR3 has 12 residues. Trimming cost V 3 bases and J 2 bases, with 4 bases left between them. CDR3 bases: TGTGCCAGCAGCTTCGTCAACACTGAAGCTTTCTTT. This sequence encodes CASSFVNTEAFF.

V is TRBV11-2 and J is TRBJ2-6, with D possibly being TRBD2 (7 bases). The germline V and J ends were trimmed by 4 bases and 4 bases, with 8 bases remaining between them. The CDR3 has 14 residues. The germline V gene has CDR1 SGHAT and CDR2 FQNNGV. CDR3 in DNA: TGTGCCAGCAGCTCGGGGGGCGGGGCCAACGTCCTGACTTTC. Protein sequence: CASSSGGGANVLTF.

The genes are TRBV6-7 and TRBJ2-7; weak D call: TRBD2 (6 bases). TRBV6-7 is treated as an ORF (open reading frame) with a function not yet certain. This CDR3 has 14 residues. The V gene lost 4 bases and the J gene lost 5 bases, with 15 bases spanning the gap. CDR3 bases: TGTGCCAGCAGTTTTTCGCTAGCGTGGGACGAGCAGTACTTC. Translating it yields CASSFSLAWDEQYF.

V and J are TRBV30 and TRBJ1-3; no definite D call. Trimming stripped 4 bases from V and 3 bases from J, with 4 bases between. The CDR3 covers 11 residues. Per germline, CDR1 GTSNPN and CDR2 SVGIG (reference sequence). The DNA for the CDR3 is TGTGCCTGGATACATGGAAACACCATATATTTT. Translated: CAWIHGNTIYF.

The chain recombines TRBV10-3 with TRBJ2-1, with unresolved D. Trimming removed 6 bases from V and 5 bases from J, with 5 bases in between. Germline V gene data show CDR1 as ENHRY and CDR2 as SYGVKD. CDR3 length: 11 residues. The CDR3 bases are TGTGCCATCAGGCAAAACAATGAGCAGTTCTTC. Its translation: CAIRQNNEQFF.

The chain couples TRBV4-3 to TRBJ2-3, with TRBD2 matching 11 bases. V was clipped by 3 bases and J by 6 bases; unmatched bases: 11. Germline CDR1 and CDR2: LGHNA and YSLEER. The CDR3 contains 17 residues. CDR3 nucleotide sequence: TGCGCCAGCAGCCAGGAGGTTAGCGGGAGGGCGGAGGATACGCAGTATTTT. Translating it yields CASSQEVSGRAEDTQYF.

The chain links TRBV28 to TRBJ2-1; D is possibly TRBD1 or TRBD2 (5 bases each). This CDR3 region has 16 residues. Germline CDR1 reads MDHEN; CDR2 reads SYDVKM. Trimming took off 9 bases at V and 0 bases at J, with 18 bases between the two ends. This CDR3 is CASGLDSGNSYNEQFF. The DNA for the CDR3 is TGTGCCAGTGGCCTTGACAGCGGAAACTCCTACAATGAGCAGTTCTTC.